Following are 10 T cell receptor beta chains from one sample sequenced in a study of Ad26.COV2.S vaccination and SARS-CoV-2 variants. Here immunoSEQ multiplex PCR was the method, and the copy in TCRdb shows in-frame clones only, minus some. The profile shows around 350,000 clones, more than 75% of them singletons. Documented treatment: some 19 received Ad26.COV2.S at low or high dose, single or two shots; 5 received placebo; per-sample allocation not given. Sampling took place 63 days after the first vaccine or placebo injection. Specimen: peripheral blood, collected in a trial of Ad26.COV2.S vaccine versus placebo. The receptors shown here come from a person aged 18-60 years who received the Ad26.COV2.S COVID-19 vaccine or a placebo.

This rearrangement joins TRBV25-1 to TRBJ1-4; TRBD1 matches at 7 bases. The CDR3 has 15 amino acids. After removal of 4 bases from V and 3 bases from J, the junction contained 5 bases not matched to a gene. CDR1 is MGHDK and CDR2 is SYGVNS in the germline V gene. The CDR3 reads CASSARDRPNEKLFF. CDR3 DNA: TGTGCCAGCAGTGCCCGGGACAGACCTAATGAAAAACTGTTTTTT.

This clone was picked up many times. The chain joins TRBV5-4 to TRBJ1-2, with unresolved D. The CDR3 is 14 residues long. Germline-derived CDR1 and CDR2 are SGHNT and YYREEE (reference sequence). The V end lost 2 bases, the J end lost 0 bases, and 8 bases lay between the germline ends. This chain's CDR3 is CASSFGQSNYGYTF. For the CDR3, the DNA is TGTGCCAGCAGCTTCGGGCAATCTAACTATGGCTACACCTTC. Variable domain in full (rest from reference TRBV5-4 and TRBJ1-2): ETGVTQSPTHLIKTRGQQVTLRCSSQSGHNTVSWYQQALGQGPQFIFQYYREEENGRGNFPPRFSGLQFPNYSSELNVNALELDDSALYLCASSFGQSNYGYTFGSGTRLTVV.

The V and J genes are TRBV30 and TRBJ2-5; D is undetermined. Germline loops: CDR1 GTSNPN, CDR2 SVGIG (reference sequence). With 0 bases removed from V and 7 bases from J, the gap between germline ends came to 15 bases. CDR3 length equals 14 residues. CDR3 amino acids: CAWSVLTVAGTQYF. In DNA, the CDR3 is TGTGCCTGGAGTGTACTCACGGTGGCAGGGACCCAGTACTTC. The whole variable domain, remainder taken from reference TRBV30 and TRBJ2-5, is SQTIHQWPATLVQPVGSPLSLECTVEGTSNPNLYWYRQAAGRGLQLLFYSVGIGQISSEVPQNLSASRPQDRQFILSSKKLLLSDSGFYLCAWSVLTVAGTQYFGPGTRLLVL.

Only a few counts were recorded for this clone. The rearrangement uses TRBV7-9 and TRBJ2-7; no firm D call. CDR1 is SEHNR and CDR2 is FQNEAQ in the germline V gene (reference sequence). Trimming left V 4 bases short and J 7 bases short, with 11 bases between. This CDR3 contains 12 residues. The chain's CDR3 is CASSSWIEEQYF. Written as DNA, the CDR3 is TGTGCCAGCAGCTCTTGGATCGAAGAGCAGTACTTC.

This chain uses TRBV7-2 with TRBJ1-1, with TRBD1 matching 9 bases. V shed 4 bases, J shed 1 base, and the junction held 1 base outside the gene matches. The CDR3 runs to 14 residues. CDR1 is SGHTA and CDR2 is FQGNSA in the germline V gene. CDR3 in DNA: TGTGCCAGCAGCTCGGACAGGGGGAACACTGAAGCTTTCTTT. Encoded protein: CASSSDRGNTEAFF.

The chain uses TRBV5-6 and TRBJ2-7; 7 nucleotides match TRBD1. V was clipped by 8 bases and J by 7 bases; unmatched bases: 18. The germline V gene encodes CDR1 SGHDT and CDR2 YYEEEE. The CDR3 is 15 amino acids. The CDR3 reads CASWAHRGSLREQYF. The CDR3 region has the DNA TGTGCCAGTTGGGCCCACAGGGGAAGTCTGCGGGAGCAGTACTTC.

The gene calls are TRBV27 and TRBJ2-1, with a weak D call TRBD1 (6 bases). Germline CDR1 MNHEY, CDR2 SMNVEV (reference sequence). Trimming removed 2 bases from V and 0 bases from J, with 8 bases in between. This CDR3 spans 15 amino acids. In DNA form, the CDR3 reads TGTGCCAGCAGTTTAGGGGGCTTCTCCTACAATGAGCAGTTCTTC. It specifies CASSLGGFSYNEQFF.

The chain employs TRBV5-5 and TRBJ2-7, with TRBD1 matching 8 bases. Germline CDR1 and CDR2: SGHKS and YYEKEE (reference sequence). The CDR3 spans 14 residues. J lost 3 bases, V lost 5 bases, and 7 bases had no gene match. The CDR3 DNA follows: TGTGCCAGCAGATCCACAGGGGGTCACTACGAGCAGTACTTC. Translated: CASRSTGGHYEQYF. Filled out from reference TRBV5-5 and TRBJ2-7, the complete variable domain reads DAGVTQSPTHLIKTRGQQVTLRCSPISGHKSVSWYQQVLGQGPQFIFQYYEKEERGRGNFPDRFSARQFPNYSSELNVNALLLGDSALYLCASRSTGGHYEQYFGPGTRLTVT.

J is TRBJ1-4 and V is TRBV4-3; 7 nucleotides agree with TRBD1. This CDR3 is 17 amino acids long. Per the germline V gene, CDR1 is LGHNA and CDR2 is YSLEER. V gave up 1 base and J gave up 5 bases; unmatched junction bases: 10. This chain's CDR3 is CASSQVWLAGGNEKLFF. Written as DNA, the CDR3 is TGCGCCAGCAGCCAAGTATGGTTGGCAGGGGGGAATGAAAAACTGTTTTTT.

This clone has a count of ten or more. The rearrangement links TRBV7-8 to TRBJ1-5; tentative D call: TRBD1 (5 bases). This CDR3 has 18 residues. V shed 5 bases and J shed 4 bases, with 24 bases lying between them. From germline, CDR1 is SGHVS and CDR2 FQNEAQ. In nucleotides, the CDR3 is TGTGCCAGCAGCCTCAGGGCCCCCAACAAAGGGGATAATCAGCCCCAGCATTTT. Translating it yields CASSLRAPNKGDNQPQHF.